This T cell receptor (beta chain) emerged from a study of cytomegalovirus exposure and HLA in healthy donors. Points from the study as a whole: Analyses of presence and absence presupposed an approximately uniform sequencing depth across donors. There were some public TCRs occurring in many donors, but most TCR sequences were rare. Later, TCR association rates were found to vary by HLA locus, highest for DRB1 and lowest for HLA-C. The study listed under 200 cytomegalovirus-associated TCR beta chains.

Per the germline V gene, CDR1 is SGHRS and CDR2 is YFSETQ. Trimming took 2 bases from V and 3 from J, leaving 12 bases between them. CDR3 length: 14 residues. Points on this clone: Its antigen remains unknown.

The study ran its PCR with 60 Vbeta and 13 Jbeta primers. TCRdb keeps only in-frame clones here, not all; method: immunoSEQ multiplex PCR. The data hold about 190,000 clones, with around three quarters observed a single time. The V and J genes are TRBV5-1 and TRBJ2-7, with unresolved D. The sample consisted of PBMCs. This receptor was obtained from a woman aged 25 to 45 in good health and CMV-seropositive. In DNA form, the CDR3 reads TGCGCCAGCAGCTTATTTGGCTCGGGCTACGAGCAGTACTTC. Residues: CASSLFGSGYEQYF.